This T cell receptor (beta chain) was captured by sequencing in a study of graft-versus-host responses after intestinal transplantation. Study context: Recipients obtained multivisceral, liver-intestinal, or isolated intestinal transplants.

Measured with immunoSEQ multiplex PCR; TCRdb has only the in-frame clones, and not every one. The sample yields about 86,000 clones, less than 90% seen once. Of note for this clone: Its specificity is unknown.

Trimming took 0 bases from V and 3 from J, leaving 9 bases between them. Germline loops: CDR1 LGHNA, CDR2 YNFKEQ. This CDR3 has 15 residues. Overall study findings and caveats: Detected in recipient marrow were GvH clones, some of which were first observed in ileum or blood.

The sequence derives from a human donor who received an intestinal transplant. The chain recombines TRBV4-2 with TRBJ2-1; D is unresolved. Sequences were derived from unstimulated CD8+ T cells sorted from spleen or lymph node cells, sampled before intestinal transplant. The CDR3 loop reads CASSQDRLVYNEQFF. CDR3 DNA: TGTGCCAGCAGCCAAGATCGGCTAGTCTACAATGAGCAGTTCTTC.